Only a few counts were recorded for the clone carrying this TCR beta chain. The record originates from a study of T cells in Graves' hyperthyroidism and ophthalmopathy. The V segment lost 9 bases and the J segment 2 bases; nucleotides outside the gene matches: 10. This CDR3 contains 16 residues. Germline CDR1 KGHDR, CDR2 SFDVKD. Regions amplified from RNA transcripts were the TCR beta CDR3 regions. With the HTBI primer set, the TCR CDR3 went through a first round of RT-PCR. TCRdb used MiXCR to reprocess the multiplex PCR reads, holding one entry per CDR3 protein. The sample gives around 690,000 distinct CDR3 sequences, around a sixth of which show up once; 15% to 17% is in the top ten.

This chain uses TRBV24-1 with TRBJ2-3; 10 nucleotides align to TRBD2. This TCR was sampled from a man aged 50 to 60 with Graves' hyperthyroidism. The sequenced material came from blood. DNA for the CDR3: TGTGCCACCTCCGCAGCGGGAGGGCGGGTCACAGATACGCAGTATTTT. Its translation: CATSAAGGRVTDTQYF.